This entry features one T cell receptor (beta chain) sequence. Other DNA sequences in the same sample also yield this CDR3. The data derive from a study of cytomegalovirus exposure and HLA in healthy donors. Sequencing was performed with immunoSEQ multiplex PCR; in TCRdb, only in-frame clones are kept and a portion is missing. The table shows 260,000 or so clones, with roughly 88% occurring only once. Material: PBMCs. The clonotype was recovered from a woman aged 25 to 39 in good health and CMV-seronegative.

CDR3 region: CASSLNTGELFF. CDR3 DNA: TGCGCCAGCAGTTTAAACACCGGGGAGCTGTTTTTT. The chain uses TRBV5-1 and TRBJ2-2; D is unresolved. The CDR3 runs 12 residues. The germline V gene has CDR1 SGHRS and CDR2 YFSETQ. Trimming cost V 5 bases and J 2 bases, with 4 bases left between them.